A single sample is the source of the 6 T cell receptor beta chains below, sequenced in a study of blood T cell repertoires in COVID-19. The protocol was immunoSEQ multiplex PCR, while the TCRdb copy is restricted to in-frame clones and leaves out a portion. The profile shows hundreds of thousands of clones, nearly 90% of them singletons. Sequencing was carried out using PBMCs or T cells enriched from blood (not recorded which). All receptors derive from a young woman with acute COVID-19.

The chain is built from TRBV24-1 and TRBJ2-1; possible D gene TRBD1, 6 bases. The CDR3 has 15 residues. Trimming cost V 4 bases and J 8 bases, with 17 bases left between them. Germline assignment: CDR1 KGHDR and CDR2 SFDVKD. CDR3 region: CATSDPGTIFDEQFF. The CDR3 DNA reads TGTGCCACCAGTGACCCCGGGACAATCTTCGATGAGCAGTTCTTC.

The chain recombines TRBV6-1 with TRBJ1-3; no firm D call. The ends were cut back, 2 bases at V and 0 bases at J, with 11 bases in the middle. Germline V gives CDR1 MNHNS, CDR2 SASEGT. The CDR3 is 16 residues long. The CDR3 nucleotides read TGTGCCAGCAGTGAAATTATAGCCGTCTCTGGAAACACCATATATTTT. Protein: CASSEIIAVSGNTIYF.

The chain is built from TRBV6-5 and TRBJ2-4, with TRBD1 as a possible D gene (5 bases). Germline V gives CDR1 MNHEY, CDR2 SVGAGI. Trimming shortened V by 8 bases and J by 1 base, and 6 bases separated the two germline ends. The CDR3 runs to 12 residues. CDR3 nucleotides: TGTGCCAGCGGGGCCGCCAAAAACATTCAGTACTTC. Translated, it gives CASGAAKNIQYF.

V is TRBV28 and J is TRBJ2-1, with 9 nucleotides matching TRBD1. V lost 3 bases, J lost 4 bases, and 1 base stayed unmatched. There are 14 residues in the CDR3. The germline gives CDR1 MDHEN, CDR2 SYDVKM. CDR3 sequence reads: CASSFDRGYNEQFF. As DNA, the CDR3 is TGTGCCAGCAGTTTTGACAGGGGGTACAATGAGCAGTTCTTC. The entire variable domain, with the rest obtained from reference TRBV28 and TRBJ2-1, is as follows: DVKVTQSSRYLVKRTGEKVFLECVQDMDHENMFWYRQDPGLGLRLIYFSYDVKMKEKGDIPEGYSVSREKKERFSLILESASTNQTSMYLCASSFDRGYNEQFFGPGTRLTVL.

This chain joins TRBV27 and TRBJ2-7, with D tentatively TRBD1 (6 bases). The CDR3 is made up of 15 amino acids. Per the germline V gene, CDR1 is MNHEY and CDR2 is SMNVEV (reference sequence). V dropped 6 bases and J dropped 5 bases, with 20 bases sitting between them. In DNA, the CDR3 is TGTGCCAGCAGCCCATGGGGGCTAGGGGCTAACGAGCAGTACTTC. It encodes CASSPWGLGANEQYF.

The V and J genes are TRBV7-9 and TRBJ1-5, with TRBD1 matching 12 bases. The CDR3 loop spans 16 amino acids. Per germline, CDR1 SEHNR and CDR2 FQNEAQ (reference sequence). V trimming: 3 bases; J trimming: 8 bases; junction bases outside the gene matches: 8. The CDR3 DNA is TGTGCCAGCAGCTTGGGGGACAGGGGGCCGGTGGAGCCCCAGCATTTT. This gives the protein CASSLGDRGPVEPQHF.